This entry concerns a single T cell receptor beta chain. Under the authors' procedure: The authors estimated nucleated cell counts from reference gene primer amplification. The repertoire was sequenced with immunoSEQ multiplex PCR; TCRdb's copy has only in-frame clones and lacks some. Clone size and V and J calls were adopted from that table, with D and trimming inferred from the DNA. This table has fewer than 350,000 clones, roughly 86% appearing once. These data originate in a study of blood T cell repertoires in COVID-19. Study in general: Acute-phase and convalescent COVID-19 samples originated in the United States, Italy and Spain. Sources were T cells, B-cell-depleted T cells, or PBMCs; the material itself was cDNA or gDNA.

CDR3 length: 15 residues. Unmatched junction bases numbered 0, after V lost 0 bases and J lost 4 bases. Germline V gives CDR1 SNHLY, CDR2 FYNNEI. This chain joins TRBV2 and TRBJ2-2; 9 nucleotides agree with TRBD2. This TCR was recovered from a woman aged 25-40 years who had recovered from COVID-19. The sequenced material came from peripheral blood. The CDR3 bases are TGTGCCAGCAGTGAAGCGCGGGGGGGCACCGGGGAGCTGTTTTTT. Its translation is CASSEARGGTGELFF.